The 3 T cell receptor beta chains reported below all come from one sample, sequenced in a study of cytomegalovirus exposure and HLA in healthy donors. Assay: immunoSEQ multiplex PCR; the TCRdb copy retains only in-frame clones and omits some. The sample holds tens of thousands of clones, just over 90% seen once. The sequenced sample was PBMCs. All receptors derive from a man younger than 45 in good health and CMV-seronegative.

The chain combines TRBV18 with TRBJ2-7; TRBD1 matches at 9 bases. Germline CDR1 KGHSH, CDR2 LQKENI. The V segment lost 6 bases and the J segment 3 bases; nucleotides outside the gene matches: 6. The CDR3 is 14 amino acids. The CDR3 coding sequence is TGTGCCAGCTCGCCCGGGACAGGGATCTACGAGCAGTACTTC. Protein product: CASSPGTGIYEQYF.

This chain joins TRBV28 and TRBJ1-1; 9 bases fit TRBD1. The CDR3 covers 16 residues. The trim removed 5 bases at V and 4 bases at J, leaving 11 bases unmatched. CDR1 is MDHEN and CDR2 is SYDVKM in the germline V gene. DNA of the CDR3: TGTGCCAGCAGTCCGCCCATCACAGGGGGCGTCACTGAAGCTTTCTTT. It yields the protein CASSPPITGGVTEAFF.

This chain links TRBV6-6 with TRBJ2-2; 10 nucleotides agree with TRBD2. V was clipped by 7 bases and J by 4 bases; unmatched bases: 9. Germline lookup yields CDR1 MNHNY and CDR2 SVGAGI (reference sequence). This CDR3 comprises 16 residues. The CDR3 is CASKPLAGAFTGELFF. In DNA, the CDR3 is TGTGCCAGCAAACCTCTAGCGGGAGCGTTCACCGGGGAGCTGTTTTTT.